Listed below are T cell receptor beta chains from one sample, sequenced in a study of blood T cells in healthy people across ages. MiXCR, applied by TCRdb to the 5' RACE reads, yields one record per CDR3 protein. Of about 1,400,000 distinct CDR3 sequences listed, 42% are singletons. The sample was blood. These TCRs come from a woman between 18 and 29 years old in good health. Both conserved end residues are part of each CDR3. D genes are given only for firm matches. Part of the rows lack a size; the others show once, few, many or a class for expanded clones.

TRBJ1-1 - - TRBV25-1 TGTGCCAGCCGAGTTACTGGGGCCAACACTGAAGCTTTCTTT CASRVTGANTEAFF
TRBJ2-7 - - TRBV27 TGTGCCAGCAGTGCGGGATTGTCCGAGCAGTACTTC CASSAGLSEQYF
TRBJ1-2 - few TRBV6-1 TGTGCCTTGCACTCGGAGCGAGGCTATGGCTACACCTTC CALHSERGYGYTF
TRBJ2-7 - - TRBV9 TGTGCCAGCAGCGTAGCATATTTCTCCCTCGAGCAGTACTTC CASSVAYFSLEQYF
TRBJ2-1 TRBD2 few TRBV6-1 TGTGCCAGCAGACCAAACGGACAGCCGGGAGGGAATGAGCAGTTCTTC CASRPNGQPGGNEQFF
TRBJ2-3 - - TRBV5-1 TGCGCCAGCAGCCCAGAACCAGGGTGGTCCTCCACAGATACGCAGTATTTT CASSPEPGWSSTDTQYF
TRBJ2-7 - - TRBV27 TGTGCCAGCAGGGTTTGGGGGGACAGCTACTACGAGCAGTACTTC CASRVWGDSYYEQYF
TRBJ1-1 - - TRBV20-1 TGCAGTGCTAGGGCCCGAGGGGGGCTGAACACTGAAGCTTTCTTT CSARARGGLNTEAFF
TRBJ1-1 TRBD1 - TRBV10-2 TGCGCCAGCAGTGAGCAGGGACAGGGCAGAGCTTTCTTT CASSEQGQGRAFF
TRBJ2-3 - - TRBV7-2 TGTGCCAGCAGCCCGACACACGGATACTACACAGATACGCAGTATTTT CASSPTHGYYTDTQYF
TRBJ1-1 - - TRBV14 TGTGCCAGCAGCCAAGTTCGGGGACCGACGAACACTGAAGCTTTCTTT CASSQVRGPTNTEAFF
TRBJ2-7 TRBD1 - TRBV19 TGTGCCAGTAGCCCTGGGACAGGAAATAACTACGAGCAGTACTTC CASSPGTGNNYEQYF
TRBJ1-5 - - TRBV10-3 TGTGCCATCAGTGAGTCGATGGTAAGGAAGAAGGGCAATCAGCCCCAGCATTTT CAISESMVRKKGNQPQHF
TRBJ2-7 TRBD1 - TRBV4-3 TGCGCCAGCAGCCGTGGGGACAGTTTACACGAGCAGTACTTC CASSRGDSLHEQYF
TRBJ2-5 TRBD2 - TRBV5-1 TGCGCCAGCAGCTCCGGGACTAGTGGTTTCGAGACCCAGTACTTC CASSSGTSGFETQYF
TRBJ2-1 TRBD2 few TRBV7-8 TGTGCGGGGCAAGCGGGAGGGAGGAATGAGCAGTTCTTC CAGQAGGRNEQFF
TRBJ1-2 - few TRBV27 TGTGCCAGCAGTTTATTAGGGGGAGCTAACTATGGCTACACCTTC CASSLLGGANYGYTF
TRBJ2-3 TRBD2 - TRBV4-2 TGTGCCAGCAGCTTTACTAGCGGGGCGATTATGGCAGATACGCAGTATTTT CASSFTSGAIMADTQYF
TRBJ1-3 TRBD1 once TRBV9 TGTGCCAGCAGCGCGAGGGGACAGGATGAAGCTACGGGAAACACCATATATTTT CASSARGQDEATGNTIYF
TRBJ2-7 TRBD2 - TRBV29-1 TGCAGCGTGGTAGGACTAGCGGGGGAATACGAGCAGTACTTC CSVVGLAGEYEQYF
TRBJ2-7 - - TRBV5-1 TGCGCCAGCAGCTTGGGGACAGTAGCCAACGAGCAGTACTTC CASSLGTVANEQYF
TRBJ2-7 - few TRBV4-1 TGCGCCAGCAGCTACCTGCAAAGGAGCTCCTACAATGAGCAGTACTTC CASSYLQRSSYNEQYF
TRBJ2-7 TRBD2 few TRBV7-9 TGTGCCGCAGGCCCTTCTAGCGGGGTCTACGAGCAGTACTTC CAAGPSSGVYEQYF
TRBJ2-5 - - TRBV28 TGTGCCAGCAGGAGCGAGGGTCTCTGGAGGGAGACCCAGTACTTC CASRSEGLWRETQYF
TRBJ1-5 - - TRBV4-1 TGCGCCAGCAGCCAAGAAGGGGGGCGCGGTCTACAACAGCCCCAGCATTTT CASSQEGGRGLQQPQHF
TRBJ2-7 TRBD2 - TRBV10-3 TGTGCCATCAACGGACTAGCGGGAGTTCCCTACAATGAGCAGTACTTC CAINGLAGVPYNEQYF
TRBJ1-2 TRBD1 - TRBV29-1 TGCAGCGTTGGACAGGGCGGTAACTATGGCTACACCTTC CSVGQGGNYGYTF
TRBJ2-1 TRBD1 - TRBV24-1 TGTGCCACCAGTGATCTACGCTCCGGGACAGGGGTCAATGAGCAGTTCTTC CATSDLRSGTGVNEQFF
TRBJ2-5 TRBD2 few TRBV28 TGTGCCAGCAGTTCCTCTCTAGCGGGGGACAAAGAGACCCAGTACTTC CASSSSLAGDKETQYF
TRBJ2-7 - few TRBV10-3 TGTGCCATCAGAAATCAGGGGAGCTCCTACGAGCAGTACTTC CAIRNQGSSYEQYF
TRBJ2-7 TRBD2 few TRBV7-2 TGTGCCAGCAGCTTAGCTCTGACTAGCGGGGGAGGCGAGCAGTACTTC CASSLALTSGGGEQYF
TRBJ2-3 TRBD1 - TRBV29-1 TGCAGCGTTGAATCCTGGACAGGGGGAGACACAGATACGCAGTATTTT CSVESWTGGDTDTQYF
TRBJ2-3 - few TRBV4-1 TGCGCCAGCAGCCAACCACTGTACACAGATACGCAGTATTTT CASSQPLYTDTQYF
TRBJ1-4 TRBD1 few TRBV2 TGTGCCAGCAGCCTCATGCCAGGGGGCGGGAAACTGTTTTTT CASSLMPGGGKLFF
TRBJ1-5 - - TRBV12-3/TRBV12-4 TGTGCCAGCAGTTTTTCCGGTCAGCCCCAGCATTTT CASSFSGQPQHF
TRBJ1-1 - - TRBV2 TGTGCCAGCAGTGAGGAGGGGATGAACACTGAAGCTTTCTTT CASSEEGMNTEAFF
TRBJ1-1 TRBD1 - TRBV29-1 TGCAGCGTTTCACAGGGGGGCACTGAAGCTTTCTTT CSVSQGGTEAFF
TRBJ2-1 TRBD1 - TRBV6-1 TGTGCCAGCCGTCGTTCCGGGACAGGGACCTACAATGAGCAGTTCTTC CASRRSGTGTYNEQFF
TRBJ2-3 - once TRBV9 TGTGCCAGCAGCGTACAGGGGCGCATCGCAGATACGCAGTATTTT CASSVQGRIADTQYF
TRBJ2-7 - few TRBV7-2 TGTGCCAGCAGCTTAGACGGATTCTACGAGCAGTACTTC CASSLDGFYEQYF
TRBJ2-5 - few TRBV28 TGTGCCAGCAGTTCCCTTGGAAGCGGGCAAGAGACCCAGTACTTC CASSSLGSGQETQYF
TRBJ1-5 TRBD1 few TRBV7-2 TGTGCCAGCAGCTACAGGGGGCAAGGGAATCAGCCCCAGCATTTT CASSYRGQGNQPQHF
TRBJ2-1 - many TRBV4-1 TGCGCCAGCAGCCAAGAACGGCTAGTAAGGGACGAGCAGTTCTTC CASSQERLVRDEQFF
TRBJ2-1 - few TRBV12-3/TRBV12-4 TGTGCCAGCAGTTTAGCGCCCGGGGACGCCCTCAGGGCCTACAATGAGCAGTTCTTC CASSLAPGDALRAYNEQFF
TRBJ2-4 - - TRBV28 TGTGCCACTGGGGGACCTGGCAAAAACATTCAGTACTTC CATGGPGKNIQYF
TRBJ1-2 - - TRBV14 TGTGCCAGCAGCCAAGATCGGCCGGGACAAATTAACTATGGCTACACCTTC CASSQDRPGQINYGYTF
TRBJ1-6 - few TRBV2 TGTGCCAGCAGGCCCACCGGGACACCGGCACCCCTCCACTTT CASRPTGTPAPLHF
TRBJ1-5 - - TRBV4-1 TGCGCCAGCAGCCTGGGACATACTGGGCAGCCCCAGCATTTT CASSLGHTGQPQHF
TRBJ2-5 - - TRBV27 TGTGCCAGCAGTTTCGGGACAAGACGACACAATGAGCAGTACTTC CASSFGTRRHNEQYF
TRBJ1-1 - few TRBV4-2 TGTGCCAGCAGCCAAGATCCGACTGAAGCTTTCTTT CASSQDPTEAFF
TRBJ2-7 TRBD1 few TRBV24-1 TGTGCCACCAGTGACCGTGGACAGGGGCGGTACGAGCAGTACTTC CATSDRGQGRYEQYF
TRBJ2-3 TRBD1 - TRBV7-9 TGTGCCAGCAGCTCGAGCCGAACGGACAGGGGCGTATCCTCGACGCAGTATTTT CASSSSRTDRGVSSTQYF
TRBJ2-2 - - TRBV5-1 TGCGCCAGCAGCCCCCTGGGTGGCGGGAAGGACGTCGGGGAGCTGTTTTTT CASSPLGGGKDVGELFF
TRBJ2-3 - many TRBV7-2 TGTGCCAGCAGCTTAGTCAGGGTAGATACGCAGTATTTT CASSLVRVDTQYF